This is a list of T cell receptor beta chains from one sample in a study of identical twins. TCRdb fed the 5' RACE reads into MiXCR, producing one record per CDR3 protein. The table includes 700,000 or so distinct CDR3 sequences, 8.6% detected once. The same specimen was also included in a second study, on yellow fever vaccine responses in identical twins.

What was sequenced was PBMCs. All receptors come from a young woman in good health. The CDR3 runs from the conserved cysteine through the conserved F or W. A D gene is named only where the DNA matches it firmly. For some rows the clone size is stated as once, few or many, or as a class when expanded; others skip it.

clone size	D gene	V gene	J gene	CDR3 protein	CDR3 DNA
NA	NA	TRBV6-5	TRBJ2-7	CASSSQRKSEQYF	TGTGCCAGCAGTTCGCAGCGAAAGTCCGAGCAGTACTTC
many	NA	TRBV12-3/TRBV12-4	TRBJ2-7	CASSLAGYYEQYF	TGTGCCAGCAGTTTAGCAGGATACTACGAGCAGTACTTC
NA	NA	TRBV2	TRBJ2-7	CASKFTGSVGEQYF	TGTGCCAGCAAGTTTACCGGGTCGGTCGGTGAGCAGTACTTC
NA	NA	TRBV14	TRBJ2-7	CASSQTGRYEQYF	TGTGCCAGCAGCCAAACAGGGAGGTACGAGCAGTACTTC
NA	TRBD2	TRBV19	TRBJ2-1	CASSLRLAGVSSYNEQFF	TGTGCCAGTAGTCTACGACTAGCGGGAGTGAGCTCCTACAATGAGCAGTTCTTC
NA	NA	TRBV7-2	TRBJ2-1	CASSVLTVLLGNEQFF	TGTGCCAGCAGCGTACTGACAGTCCTCCTGGGGAATGAGCAGTTCTTC
few	TRBD1	TRBV13	TRBJ2-7	CASSAERTGENEQYF	TGTGCCAGCAGCGCAGAGAGGACAGGGGAGAACGAGCAGTACTTC
many	NA	TRBV20-1	TRBJ2-2	CSASRAAGWSGELFF	TGCAGTGCTAGTAGGGCGGCGGGATGGTCCGGGGAGCTGTTTTTT
NA	NA	TRBV20-1	TRBJ2-3	CSARDWLASTDTQYF	TGCAGTGCTAGAGATTGGCTAGCGAGCACAGATACGCAGTATTTT
many	NA	TRBV7-2	TRBJ2-2	CASSFRVAVRTGELFF	TGTGCCAGCAGCTTTCGAGTAGCGGTGAGAACCGGGGAGCTGTTTTTT
many	NA	TRBV7-9	TRBJ2-1	CASSLIRSSYNEQFF	TGTGCCAGCAGCTTAATCCGTAGCTCCTACAATGAGCAGTTCTTC
NA	TRBD1	TRBV7-2	TRBJ2-7	CASSPGQGDFEQYF	TGTGCCAGCAGCCCCGGACAGGGGGACTTCGAGCAGTACTTC
NA	NA	TRBV21-1	TRBJ2-7	CASSKAGIPSYEQYF	TGTGCCAGCAGCAAAGCGGGGATCCCCTCCTACGAGCAGTACTTC
few	NA	TRBV20-1	TRBJ2-5	CSAPFVPGLEQETQYF	TGCAGTGCTCCCTTCGTACCGGGCTTAGAGCAAGAGACCCAGTACTTC
NA	TRBD2	TRBV5-1	TRBJ2-5	CASSLSDAGREETQYF	TGCGCCAGCAGCTTGAGTGATGCAGGGAGGGAAGAGACCCAGTACTTC
few	TRBD1	TRBV12-3/TRBV12-4	TRBJ1-5	CASRRQGANQPQHF	TGTGCCAGCAGACGACAGGGGGCAAATCAGCCCCAGCATTTT
few	NA	TRBV5-1	TRBJ2-7	CASSMTPPGEQYF	TGCGCCAGCAGCATGACACCCCCCGGGGAGCAGTACTTC